The 11 T cell receptor beta chains in this list originate from one sample, sequenced in a study of T cell repertoires in ileal Crohn's disease. The sample's time point: neoterminal ileum biopsy at postoperative endoscopy, about 6 months after surgery. The data were produced by immunoSEQ multiplex PCR, yet TCRdb's version contains in-frame clones alone and is incomplete. The table shows 11,000 or so clones, with approximately 80% occurring only once. The specimen sequenced was ileal tissue. These receptors came from an adult with Crohn's disease.

In its sample, this clone was seen once. The chain carries TRBV30 and TRBJ2-7, with TRBD2 matching 7 bases. J was trimmed by 6 bases and V by 2 bases; bases with no gene match: 1. The CDR3 is 11 residues long. CDR1 and CDR2 (germline): GTSNPN, SVGIG (reference sequence). In DNA, the CDR3 is TGTGCCTGGAGTTGGGGGGGCGAGCAGTACTTC. Its translation: CAWSWGGEQYF. Supplemented by reference TRBV30 and TRBJ2-7, the full variable domain reads SQTIHQWPATLVQPVGSPLSLECTVEGTSNPNLYWYRQAAGRGLQLLFYSVGIGQISSEVPQNLSASRPQDRQFILSSKKLLLSDSGFYLCAWSWGGEQYFGPGTRLTVT.

The chain joins TRBV5-1 to TRBJ2-2; D is unclear. Germline CDR1 is SGHRS and CDR2 is YFSETQ. The V end was cut by 0 bases, the J end by 6 bases, with 3 bases between. This CDR3 has 12 residues. The CDR3 nucleotides read TGCGCCAGCAGCTTGGCATCCGGGGAGCTGTTTTTT. Encoded protein: CASSLASGELFF.

The chain is built from TRBV12-2 and TRBJ2-5; no DNA check was done on the table's D call, TRBD2. Judging by the DNA end, TRBJ2-7 fits better; the J call may be wrong. TRBV12-2 is given as a pseudogene. The CDR3 extends over 19 amino acids. CDR3 region: CASRLARRGRAKNPYEQYF. CDR3 bases: TGTGCAAGTCGCTTAGCGCGTCGAGGGAGGGCTAAAAACCCCTACGAGCAGTACTTC.

The chain employs TRBV9 and TRBJ2-1; D gene uncertain. CDR1 is SGDLS and CDR2 is YYNGEE in the germline V gene. V lost 5 bases and J lost 6, with 18 bases in between. CDR3 length: 15 amino acids. DNA for the CDR3: TGTGCCAGCAGTGTAACCCCGGCGGCCAGCAATGAGCAGTTCTTC. It is translated as CASSVTPAASNEQFF.

The chain uses TRBV5-1 and TRBJ2-1; possible D gene TRBD2, 6 bases. Trimming cost V 6 bases and J 6 bases, with 16 bases left between them. Germline V CDR1 and CDR2: SGHRS, YFSETQ. The CDR3 sequence is 14 residues long. The CDR3 DNA sequence: TGCGCCAGCAAGGTACAGGAGGGGCGCAATGAGCAGTTCTTC. Amino acid sequence: CASKVQEGRNEQFF.

Comments on this clone: The same CDR3 can be traced to other DNA sequences in this sample. The rearrangement joins TRBV2 to TRBJ1-1, with D perhaps TRBD1 (6 bases). Germline V lookup: CDR1 SNHLY, CDR2 FYNNEI. Trimming pared 6 bases from V and 5 bases from J, leaving 10 bases between. The CDR3 contains 12 residues. This CDR3 reads CASRPQGTEAFF. The CDR3 DNA is TGTGCCAGCAGGCCTCAGGGGACTGAAGCTTTCTTT.

The rearrangement links TRBV11-1 to TRBJ2-5; D may be TRBD2 (5 bases). The J call may be faulty, since TRBJ2-7 better matches the DNA end. The CDR3 sequence is 14 residues long. CDR1 is SGHAT and CDR2 is FQDESV in the germline V gene (reference sequence). The CDR3 reads CASSLERGSAEQYF. DNA of the CDR3: TGTGCCAGCAGCTTAGAACGGGGAAGCGCCGAGCAGTACTTC.

This clone was found once. J is TRBJ2-1 and V is TRBV7-3; 9 bases are a match to TRBD2. Looked up from germline, CDR1 is SGHTA and CDR2 is FQGTGA. Trimming took 5 bases from V and 7 from J; bases not matched to a gene: 9. This CDR3 is 15 amino acids long. The CDR3 bases are TGTGCCAGCAGCGTCGGTCCTCTAGCGGGGAATGAGCAGTTCTTC. Amino acid sequence: CASSVGPLAGNEQFF.

This clone was seen only a few times. The chain has TRBV28 and TRBJ1-2; TRBD1 is a possible D gene (5 bases). This CDR3 spans 13 amino acids. CDR1 MDHEN and CDR2 SYDVKM come from the germline V gene. With 5 bases removed from V and 4 bases from J, the gap between germline ends came to 11 bases. The CDR3 DNA is TGTGCCAGCAGTCCCGTAGACAGCTATGGCTACACCTTC. This translates into CASSPVDSYGYTF.

A single count supports this clone. The chain couples TRBV10-1 to TRBJ2-3, with TRBD1 as a possible D gene (6 bases). This CDR3 spans 14 amino acids. Trimming took off 5 bases at V and 2 bases at J, with 11 bases between the two ends. Germline CDR1 and CDR2: WNHNN and SYGVQD (reference sequence). CDR3 nucleotides: TGCGCCAGCAGTCCGGCAGGGGACACAGATACGCAGTATTTT. Translation gives CASSPAGDTDTQYF.

The V gene is TRBV4-2, the J gene TRBJ2-1, with 7 positions matching TRBD2. The J segment lost 5 bases and the V segment lost 3 bases, leaving 13 bases of the junction unmatched. The CDR3 is 17 residues long. Germline-derived CDR1 and CDR2 are LGHNA and YNFKEQ. CDR3 coding DNA: TGTGCCAGCAGCCAGGGAGATATGGGGGGGTTAGACAATGAGCAGTTCTTC. Protein: CASSQGDMGGLDNEQFF.